This TCR beta chain was identified during a study of CD8 T cells in Susac syndrome. General study results and limits: CD8+ clonal expansion in Susac was maximal in TEMRA cells and in active patients.

Points on this clonotype: The antigen is undetermined.

RNA amounts of about 0.45 to 1 ug underwent reverse transcription with random hexamers. MiXCR, run by TCRdb on the immunoSEQ multiplex PCR reads, gives a single entry per CDR3 protein. The sample consists of about 130,000 distinct CDR3 sequences, just under 95% of them appearing once. The clonotype comes from a human donor with Susac syndrome. The sample comprised CD8+ T cells from PBMCs.

CDR3 residues: CAWGAGGSYEQYF. In DNA form, the CDR3 reads TGTGCCTGGGGGGCGGGGGGCTCCTACGAGCAGTACTTC. The chain carries TRBV30 and TRBJ2-7; TRBD2 aligns across 8 bases. The CDR3 consists of 13 residues. CDR1 GTSNPN and CDR2 SVGIG come from the germline V gene (reference sequence). The trim removed 5 bases at V and 0 bases at J, leaving 3 bases unmatched.